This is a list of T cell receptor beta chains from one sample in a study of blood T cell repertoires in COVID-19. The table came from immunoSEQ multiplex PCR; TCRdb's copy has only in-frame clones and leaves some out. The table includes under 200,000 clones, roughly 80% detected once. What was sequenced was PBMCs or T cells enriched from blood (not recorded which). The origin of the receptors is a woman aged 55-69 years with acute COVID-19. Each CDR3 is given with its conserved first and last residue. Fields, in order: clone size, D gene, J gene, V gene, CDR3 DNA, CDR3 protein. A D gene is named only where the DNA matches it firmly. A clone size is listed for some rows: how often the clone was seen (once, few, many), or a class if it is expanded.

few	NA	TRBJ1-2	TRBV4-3	TGCGCCAGCAGCCAAGGGCAGGATTATGGCTACACCTTC	CASSQGQDYGYTF
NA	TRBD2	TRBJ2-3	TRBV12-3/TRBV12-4	TGTGCCAGCAGTTTTGGCGGGGGTACGCAGTATTTT	CASSFGGGTQYF
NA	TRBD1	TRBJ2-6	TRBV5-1	TGCGCCAGCAGCTTCAGGGGGCCCCAAGCTGGGGCCAACGTCCTGACTTTC	CASSFRGPQAGANVLTF
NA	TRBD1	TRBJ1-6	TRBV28	TGTGCCAGCAGTTTTATAGACAGGGATTCACCCCTCCACTTT	CASSFIDRDSPLHF
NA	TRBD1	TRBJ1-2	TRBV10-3	TGTGCCATCGGAGGACAGGGGGGTTTGGGCTACACCTTC	CAIGGQGGLGYTF
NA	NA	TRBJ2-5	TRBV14	TGTGCCAGCAGCCAAGAAGGAGGGTTGGGTGAGACCCAGTACTTC	CASSQEGGLGETQYF
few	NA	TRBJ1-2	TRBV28	TGTGCCAGCAGTTTACCAGGGTACGCAGGCTACACCTTC	CASSLPGYAGYTF
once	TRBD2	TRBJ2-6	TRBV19	TGTGCCAGTAGTATAAGGATGGGGAGGGGAGCTGGGGCCAACGTCCTGACTTTC	CASSIRMGRGAGANVLTF
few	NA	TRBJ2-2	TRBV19	TGTGCCAGTAGTATGAGGAGGGCGGGCACCGGGGAGCTGTTTTTT	CASSMRRAGTGELFF
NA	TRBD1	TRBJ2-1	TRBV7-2	TGTGCCAGCAGCCTAATGGGACAGGGGGTCAATGAGCAGTTCTTC	CASSLMGQGVNEQFF
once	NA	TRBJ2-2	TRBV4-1	TGCGCCAGCAGCCTCCGGACACTCCTGGGTACCGGGGAGCTGTTTTTT	CASSLRTLLGTGELFF
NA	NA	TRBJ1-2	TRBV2	TGTGCCAGCATTTCCCCTGCTGTGCAGGCCCCTCTCCGATTCGGCTACACCTTC	CASISPAVQAPLRFGYTF
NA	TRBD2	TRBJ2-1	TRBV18	TGTGCCAGCTCACCAGAGCGGGAGTACAATGAGCAGTTCTTC	CASSPEREYNEQFF
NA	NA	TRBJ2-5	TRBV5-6	TGTGCCAGCAGCTTGATGTCCGGGGTCCTCCAAGAGACCCAGTACTTC	CASSLMSGVLQETQYF
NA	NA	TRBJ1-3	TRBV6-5	TGTGCCAGCAGTTACAAGAGCTCTGGAAACACCATATATTTT	CASSYKSSGNTIYF
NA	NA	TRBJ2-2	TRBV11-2	TGTGCCAGCAGCTTCGGTCTTCGCGAGAACACCGGGGAGCTGTTTTTT	CASSFGLRENTGELFF
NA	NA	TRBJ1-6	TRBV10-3	TGTGCCATCAGACCGACCCAGGCGCCCCTCCACTTT	CAIRPTQAPLHF
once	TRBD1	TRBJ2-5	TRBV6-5	TGTGCCAGCAGTCCAGTCAGGGGGCGGGAGACCCAGTACTTC	CASSPVRGRETQYF
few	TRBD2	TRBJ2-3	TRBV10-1	TGCGCCAGCAGTGTGGCGGGAGGGACCACAGATACGCAGTATTTT	CASSVAGGTTDTQYF
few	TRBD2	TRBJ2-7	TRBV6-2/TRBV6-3	TGTGCCAGCAGTCGGGACGTCCACTTGAAGGGACTAGCCTACGAGCAGTACTTC	CASSRDVHLKGLAYEQYF
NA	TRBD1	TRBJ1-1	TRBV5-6	TGTGCCAGCAGCTCTGAGGGACAGGGGGCTGGGGCTTTCTTT	CASSSEGQGAGAFF
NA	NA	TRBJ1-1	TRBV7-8	TGTGCCAGCAGCATTGGCCAAGGACAGCTTAAGACTGAAGCTTTCTTT	CASSIGQGQLKTEAFF
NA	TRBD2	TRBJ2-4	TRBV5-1	TGCGCCAGCAGCCTCGCTACACTAGCGGGGGGGTTCAACATTCAGTACTTC	CASSLATLAGGFNIQYF
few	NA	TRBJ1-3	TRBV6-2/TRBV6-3	TGTGCCAGCAGCCCTCCAAATCCATGGGCCTCCTCTGGAAACACCATATATTTT	CASSPPNPWASSGNTIYF
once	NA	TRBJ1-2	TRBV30	TGTGCCTGGAGCCAGGACAGCATTTATAACTATGGCTACACCTTC	CAWSQDSIYNYGYTF
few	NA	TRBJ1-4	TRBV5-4	TGTGCCAGCAGCGAAGGTGGGGGACTGAATGAAAAACTGTTTTTT	CASSEGGGLNEKLFF
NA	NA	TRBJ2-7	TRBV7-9	TGTGCCAGCAGCCTATACAGGGCCCCACTCGCCTACGAGCAGTACTTC	CASSLYRAPLAYEQYF
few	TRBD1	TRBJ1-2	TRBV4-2	TGTGCCAGCACCCAAAACCGGGACAGCGCTAACTATGGCTACACCTTC	CASTQNRDSANYGYTF
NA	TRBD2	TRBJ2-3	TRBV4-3	TGCGCCAGCAGCCAAGATCATGCGGGACAGAGATCGACTAGCGGGAATACGCAGTATTTT	CASSQDHAGQRSTSGNTQYF
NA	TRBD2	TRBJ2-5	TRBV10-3	TGTGCCATCAGTGAGGCTAGCGGGAGCGCGGAGACCCAGTACTTC	CAISEASGSAETQYF
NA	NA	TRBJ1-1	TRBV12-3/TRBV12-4	TGTGCCAGCAGCCCGCGGAACACTGAAGCTTTCTTT	CASSPRNTEAFF
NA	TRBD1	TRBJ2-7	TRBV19	TGTGCCCCCAAGGACAGGGGACGATTATTCCCTTACGAGCAGTACTTC	CAPKDRGRLFPYEQYF
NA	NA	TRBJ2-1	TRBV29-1	TGCAGCGTTTTCGGTACCTCGAATAAGCAGTTCTTC	CSVFGTSNKQFF
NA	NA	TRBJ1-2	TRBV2	TGTGCCAGCAATTCAGGGCCCAACTATGGCTACACCTTC	CASNSGPNYGYTF